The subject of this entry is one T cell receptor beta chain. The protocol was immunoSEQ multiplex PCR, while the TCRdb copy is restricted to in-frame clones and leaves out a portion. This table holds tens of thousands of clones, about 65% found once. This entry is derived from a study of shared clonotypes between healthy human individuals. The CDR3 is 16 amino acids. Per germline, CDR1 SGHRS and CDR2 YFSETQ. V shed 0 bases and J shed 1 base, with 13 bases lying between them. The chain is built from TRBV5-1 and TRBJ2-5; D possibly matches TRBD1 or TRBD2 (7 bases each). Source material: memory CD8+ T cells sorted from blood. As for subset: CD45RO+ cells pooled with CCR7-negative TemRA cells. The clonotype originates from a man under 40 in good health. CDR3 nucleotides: TGCGCCAGCAGCTTGGCCCAGGGGGGGCTCCAAGAGACCCAGTACTTC. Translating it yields CASSLAQGGLQETQYF.